This T cell receptor (beta chain) appears in the sequencing data of a study of regulatory dendritic cells for organ transplantation. Profiled with immunoSEQ multiplex PCR; TCRdb holds only in-frame clones, not every one. The repertoire consists of over 8,500 clones, with around 66% occurring once and the leading ten covering approximately 17%. Study-wide points: Regulatory dendritic cells appeared to expand memory CD8+ clones less than mature ones.

Naive CD45RA+ and memory CD45RO+ CD4+ or CD8+ T cells were FACS-sorted. This CDR3 spans 15 amino acids. Trimming stripped 4 bases from V and 4 bases from J, with 14 bases between. Germline values: CDR1 SGHTA, CDR2 FQGNSA. This clone has more than one count but fewer than ten. Its antigen is as yet unknown. Material: memory CD8+ T cells from blood. Subset reported: CD45RO+ memory T cells. The gene calls are TRBV7-2 and TRBJ1-5; a possible D gene is TRBD1 (6 bases). The clonotype comes from a human donor in good health. CDR3 coding DNA: TGTGCCAGCAGCTCCGGGGACACAACGAATCAGCCCCAGCATTTT. Its translation: CASSSGDTTNQPQHF.